This TCR beta chain comes out of a study of response to subunit inactivated influenza vaccine. TCRdb itself ran the RT-PCR reads through MiXCR, one entry per CDR3 protein. The table lists 500,000 to 550,000 distinct CDR3 sequences, approximately 24% of them singletons. The CDR3 runs to 15 residues. The ends were cut back, 5 bases at V and 1 base at J, with 14 bases in the middle. The germline V gene has CDR1 SGHTA and CDR2 FQGNSA. These same records also appear under a second study, on T cells expressing NK-cell markers. That paper states: Making the TCR beta cDNA relied on 5'RACE template switching with UMIs. It was from sorted CD3+CD56+NKG2C+, CD3+CD56+NKG2C- and CD3+CD56-NKG2C+ T cells that TCR beta repertoires came.

The receptor was derived from a man aged 50 to 59 who received an inactivated influenza vaccine. Material: CD4+ T cells sorted from PBMCs, obtained about 12 days after vaccination. The chain combines TRBV7-2 with TRBJ1-1; D not resolved. The CDR3 spells CASSQQGSGNTEAFF. CDR3 sequence (DNA): TGTGCCAGCAGCCAACAAGGGTCGGGGAACACTGAAGCTTTCTTT.